This TCR beta chain was profiled in a study of CD8 T cells in Susac syndrome. The study's findings and limits: The study conceded that its TCR sequencing and HLA analysis involved relatively few individuals.

RNA, at about 0.5 to 1 ug, was reverse transcribed with random hexamers. Amplification of the TCR beta CDR3 was carried out by immunoSEQ multiplex PCR, which spanned a total of 54 Vbeta and 13 Jbeta segments. TCRdb reprocessed the immunoSEQ multiplex PCR reads with MiXCR, giving one entry per CDR3 protein. Among around 270,000 distinct CDR3 sequences, approximately 85% were seen once, and the ten largest hold around 0.22%. Sequencing of TCR beta was undertaken in CD8+ and CD4+ T cells derived from blood. The patients serving as multiple sclerosis controls were treatment-naive. They had stable or active relapsing-remitting disease and fulfilled revised McDonald criteria. A note on this clonotype: As yet, its antigen is unknown.

This CDR3 contains 15 residues. The trim removed 7 bases at V and 5 bases at J, leaving 8 bases unmatched. This chain joins TRBV12-3 or TRBV12-4 and TRBJ2-1; TRBD2 aligns across 10 bases. The receptor was isolated from a human donor with multiple sclerosis. Sample: CD8+ T cells from PBMCs. As DNA, the CDR3 is TGTGCCAGCATCCAGACTAGCGGGTGGGACAATGAGCAGTTCTTC. It specifies CASIQTSGWDNEQFF.